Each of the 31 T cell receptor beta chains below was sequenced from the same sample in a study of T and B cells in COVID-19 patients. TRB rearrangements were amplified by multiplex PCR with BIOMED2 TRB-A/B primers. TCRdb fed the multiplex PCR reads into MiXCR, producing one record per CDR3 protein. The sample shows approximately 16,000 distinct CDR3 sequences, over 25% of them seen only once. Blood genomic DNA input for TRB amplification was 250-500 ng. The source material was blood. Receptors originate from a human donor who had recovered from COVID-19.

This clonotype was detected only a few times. CDR3 amino acids: CATSRVPTEAFF. The CDR3 bases are TGTGCCACCAGCAGAGTTCCCACTGAAGCTTTCTTT. The chain is built from TRBV15 and TRBJ1-1, with D uncertain. This CDR3 spans 12 amino acids. Trimming pared 1 base from V and 4 bases from J, leaving 4 bases between. Germline V gene data show CDR1 as LNHNV and CDR2 as YYDKDF (reference sequence).

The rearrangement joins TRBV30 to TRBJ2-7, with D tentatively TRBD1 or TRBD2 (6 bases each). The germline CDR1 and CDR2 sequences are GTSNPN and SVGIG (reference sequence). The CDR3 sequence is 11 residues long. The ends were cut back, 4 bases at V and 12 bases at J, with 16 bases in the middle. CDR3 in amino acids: CAWMKGRGRYF. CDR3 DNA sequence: TGTGCCTGGATGAAGGGTCGGGGGCGGTACTTC.

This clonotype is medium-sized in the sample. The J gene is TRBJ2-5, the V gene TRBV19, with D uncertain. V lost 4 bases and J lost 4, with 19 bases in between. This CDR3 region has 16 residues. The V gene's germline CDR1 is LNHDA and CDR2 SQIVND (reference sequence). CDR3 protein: CASSSQRTTQGETQYF. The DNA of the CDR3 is TGTGCCAGTAGTAGCCAAAGAACAACACAAGGAGAGACCCAGTACTTC.

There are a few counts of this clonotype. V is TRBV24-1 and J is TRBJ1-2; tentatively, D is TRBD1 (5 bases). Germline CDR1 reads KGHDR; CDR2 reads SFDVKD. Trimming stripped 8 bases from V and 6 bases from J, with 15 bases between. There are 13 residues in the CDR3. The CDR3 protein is CATTDQGINGYTF. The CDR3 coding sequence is TGTGCCACCACAGATCAGGGTATCAATGGCTACACCTTC.

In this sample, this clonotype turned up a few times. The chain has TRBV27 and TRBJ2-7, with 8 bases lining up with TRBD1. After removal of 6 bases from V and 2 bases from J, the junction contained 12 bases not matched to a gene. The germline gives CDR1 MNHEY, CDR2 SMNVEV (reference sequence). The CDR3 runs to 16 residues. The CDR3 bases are TGTGCCAGCAGCGATTTCTTAAGGACAGGGACCTACGAGCAGTACTTC. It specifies CASSDFLRTGTYEQYF.

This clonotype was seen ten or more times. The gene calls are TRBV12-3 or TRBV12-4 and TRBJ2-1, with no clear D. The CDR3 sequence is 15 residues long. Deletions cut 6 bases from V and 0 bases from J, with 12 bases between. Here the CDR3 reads CASRPVSSSYNEQFF. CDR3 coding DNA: TGTGCCAGCAGGCCCGTCTCTAGCTCCTACAATGAGCAGTTCTTC.

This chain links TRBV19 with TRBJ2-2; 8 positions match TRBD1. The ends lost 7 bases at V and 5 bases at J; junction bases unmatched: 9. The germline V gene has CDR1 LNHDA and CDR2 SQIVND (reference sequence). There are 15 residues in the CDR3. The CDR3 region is CASTAGGEVTGELFF. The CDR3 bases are TGTGCCAGTACCGCAGGGGGCGAGGTAACCGGGGAGCTGTTTTTT.

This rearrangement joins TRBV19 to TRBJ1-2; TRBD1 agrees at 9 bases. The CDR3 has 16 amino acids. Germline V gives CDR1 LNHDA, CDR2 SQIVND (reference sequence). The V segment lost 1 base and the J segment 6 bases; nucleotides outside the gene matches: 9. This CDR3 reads CASSIGRGTGLNGYTF. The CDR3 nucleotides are TGTGCCAGTAGTATAGGACGCGGGACAGGGCTGAATGGCTACACCTTC.

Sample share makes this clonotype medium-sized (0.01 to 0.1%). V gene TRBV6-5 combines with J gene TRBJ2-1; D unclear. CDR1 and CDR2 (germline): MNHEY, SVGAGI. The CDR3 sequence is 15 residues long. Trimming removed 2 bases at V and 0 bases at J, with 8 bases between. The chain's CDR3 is CASSYELSSYNEQFF. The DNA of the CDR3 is TGTGCCAGCAGTTACGAACTTAGCTCCTACAATGAGCAGTTCTTC.

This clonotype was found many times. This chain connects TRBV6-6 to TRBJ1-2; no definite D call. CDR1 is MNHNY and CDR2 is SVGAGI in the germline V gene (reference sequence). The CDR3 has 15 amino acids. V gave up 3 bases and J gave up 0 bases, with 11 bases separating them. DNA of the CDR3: TGTGCCAGCAGTTATGAGGGAGCGGCTAACTATGGCTACACCTTC. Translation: CASSYEGAANYGYTF.

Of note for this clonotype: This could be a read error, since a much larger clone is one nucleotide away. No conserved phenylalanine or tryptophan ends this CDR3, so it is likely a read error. The CDR3: CASTYGGGRGEQYI. The CDR3 coding sequence is TGTGCCAGCACGTATGGCGGGGGTAGGGGCGAGCAGTACATC. This chain connects TRBV6-5 to TRBJ2-7, with 7 nucleotides matching TRBD2. This CDR3 is 14 amino acids long. V shed 7 bases, J shed 6 bases, and the junction held 12 bases outside the gene matches. CDR1 and CDR2 (germline): MNHEY, SVGAGI.

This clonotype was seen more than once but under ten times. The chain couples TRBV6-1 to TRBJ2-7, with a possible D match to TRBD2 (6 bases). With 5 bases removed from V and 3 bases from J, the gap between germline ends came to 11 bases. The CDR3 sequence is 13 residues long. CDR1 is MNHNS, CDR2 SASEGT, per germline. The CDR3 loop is CASSTTRGYEQYF. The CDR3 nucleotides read TGTGCCAGCAGTACCACGCGGGGCTACGAGCAGTACTTC.

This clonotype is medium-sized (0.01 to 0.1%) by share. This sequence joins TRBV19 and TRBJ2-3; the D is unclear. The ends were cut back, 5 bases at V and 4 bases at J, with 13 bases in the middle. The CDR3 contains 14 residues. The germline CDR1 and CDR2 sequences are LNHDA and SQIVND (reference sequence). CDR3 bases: TGTGCCAGTAGTCTAGGCCGTTTAGCAGATACGCAGTATTTT. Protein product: CASSLGRLADTQYF.

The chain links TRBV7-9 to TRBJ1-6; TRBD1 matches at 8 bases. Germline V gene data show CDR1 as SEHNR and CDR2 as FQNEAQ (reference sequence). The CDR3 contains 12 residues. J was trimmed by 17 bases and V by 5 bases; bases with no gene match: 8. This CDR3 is CASSVTGAVIHF. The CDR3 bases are TGTGCCAGCAGCGTGACAGGGGCCGTCATCCACTTT.

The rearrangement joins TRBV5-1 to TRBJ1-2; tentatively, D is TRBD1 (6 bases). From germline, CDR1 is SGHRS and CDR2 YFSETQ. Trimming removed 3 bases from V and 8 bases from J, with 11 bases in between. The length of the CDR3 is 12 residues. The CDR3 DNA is TGCGCCAGCAGCTCCCACAGGGAGGGCTACACCTTC. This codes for CASSSHREGYTF.

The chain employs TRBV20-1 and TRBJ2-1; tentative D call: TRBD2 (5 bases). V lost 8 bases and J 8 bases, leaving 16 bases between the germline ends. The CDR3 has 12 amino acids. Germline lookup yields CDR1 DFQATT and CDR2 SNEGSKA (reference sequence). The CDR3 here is CSLSRHGDEQFF. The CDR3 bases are TGCAGTTTGAGCAGGCACGGGGATGAGCAGTTCTTC.

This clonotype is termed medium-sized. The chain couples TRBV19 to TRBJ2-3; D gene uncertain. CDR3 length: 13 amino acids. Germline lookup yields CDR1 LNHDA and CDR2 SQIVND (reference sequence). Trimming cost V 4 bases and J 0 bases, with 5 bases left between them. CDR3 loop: CASSTTSTDTQYF. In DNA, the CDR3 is TGTGCCAGTAGTACAACTAGCACAGATACGCAGTATTTT.

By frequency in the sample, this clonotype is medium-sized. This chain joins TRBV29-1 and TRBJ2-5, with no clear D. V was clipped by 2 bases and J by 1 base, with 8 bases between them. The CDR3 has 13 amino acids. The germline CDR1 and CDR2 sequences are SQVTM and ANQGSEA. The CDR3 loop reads CSVERQAQETQYF. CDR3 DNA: TGCAGCGTTGAAAGACAAGCCCAAGAGACCCAGTACTTC.

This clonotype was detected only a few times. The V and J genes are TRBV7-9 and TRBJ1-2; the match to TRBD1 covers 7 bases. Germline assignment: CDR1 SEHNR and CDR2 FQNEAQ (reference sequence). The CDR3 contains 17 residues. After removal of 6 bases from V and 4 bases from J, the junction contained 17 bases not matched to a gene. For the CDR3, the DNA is TGTGCCAGCAGATTAAGGGACAGTTCGGTCGGCTCCTATGGCTACACCTTC. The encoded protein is CASRLRDSSVGSYGYTF.

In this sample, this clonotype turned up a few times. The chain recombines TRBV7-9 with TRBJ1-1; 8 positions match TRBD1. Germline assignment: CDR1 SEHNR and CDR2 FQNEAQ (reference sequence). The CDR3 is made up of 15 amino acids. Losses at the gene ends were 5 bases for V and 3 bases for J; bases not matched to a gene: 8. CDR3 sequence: CASSHRGGSYTEAFF. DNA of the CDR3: TGTGCCAGCAGCCACAGGGGGGGGTCGTACACTGAAGCTTTCTTT.

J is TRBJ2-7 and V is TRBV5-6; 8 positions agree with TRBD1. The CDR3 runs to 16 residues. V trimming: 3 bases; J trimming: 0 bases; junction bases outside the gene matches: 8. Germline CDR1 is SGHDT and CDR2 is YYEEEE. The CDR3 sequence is CASSSLLTGGSYEQYF. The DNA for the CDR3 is TGTGCCAGCAGCTCACTCTTAACAGGGGGCTCCTACGAGCAGTACTTC. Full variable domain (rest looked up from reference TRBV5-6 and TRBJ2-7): DAGVTQSPTHLIKTRGQQVTLRCSPKSGHDTVSWYQQALGQGPQFIFQYYEEEERQRGNFPDRFSGHQFPNYSSELNVNALLLGDSALYLCASSSLLTGGSYEQYFGPGTRLTVT.

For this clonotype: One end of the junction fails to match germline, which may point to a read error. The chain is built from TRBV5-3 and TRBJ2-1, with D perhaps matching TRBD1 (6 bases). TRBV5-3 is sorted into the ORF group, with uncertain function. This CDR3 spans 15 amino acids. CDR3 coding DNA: TGCGCCAGCAGCTTGGATAGACAGGCCTACAATGAGCAGTTCTTC. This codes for CASSLDRQAYNEQFF.

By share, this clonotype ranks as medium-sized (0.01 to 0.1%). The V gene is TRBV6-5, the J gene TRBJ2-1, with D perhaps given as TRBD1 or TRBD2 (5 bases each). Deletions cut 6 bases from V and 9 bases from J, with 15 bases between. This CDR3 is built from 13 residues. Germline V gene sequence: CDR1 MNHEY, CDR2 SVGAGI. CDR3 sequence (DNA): TGTGCCAGCAGCCCCGGGACCCGCGGTGAGCAGTTCTTC. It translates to CASSPGTRGEQFF.

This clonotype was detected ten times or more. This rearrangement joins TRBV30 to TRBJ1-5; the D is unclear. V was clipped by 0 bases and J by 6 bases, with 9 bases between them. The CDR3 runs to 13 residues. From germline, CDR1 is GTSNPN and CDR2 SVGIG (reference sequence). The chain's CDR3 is CAWSVFGSQPQHF. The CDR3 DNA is TGTGCCTGGAGTGTATTCGGCTCTCAGCCCCAGCATTTT.

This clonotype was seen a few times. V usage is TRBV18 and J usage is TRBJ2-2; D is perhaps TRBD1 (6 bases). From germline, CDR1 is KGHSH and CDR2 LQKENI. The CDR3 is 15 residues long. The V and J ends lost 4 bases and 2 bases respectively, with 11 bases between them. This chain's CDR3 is CASSRGQTNTGELFF. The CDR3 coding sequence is TGTGCCAGCTCACGTGGACAGACTAACACCGGGGAGCTGTTTTTT.

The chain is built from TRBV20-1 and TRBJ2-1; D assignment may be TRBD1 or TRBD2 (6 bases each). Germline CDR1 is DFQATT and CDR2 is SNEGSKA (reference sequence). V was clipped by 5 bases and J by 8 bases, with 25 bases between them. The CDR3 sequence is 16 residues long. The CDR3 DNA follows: TGCAGTGCTTCATCGTCAGGTCAAAAGGGGGGCCATGAGCAGTTCTTC. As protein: CSASSSGQKGGHEQFF.

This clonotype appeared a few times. CDR3 coding DNA: TGCGCCAGCGGACGAACAGGGCACGCAGATACGCAGTATTTT. Translating gives CASGRTGHADTQYF. The gene calls are TRBV4-1 and TRBJ2-3; D perhaps matches TRBD1 (6 bases). CDR1 is MGHRA and CDR2 is YSYEKL in the germline V gene. Trimming shortened V by 8 bases and J by 4 bases, and 16 bases separated the two germline ends. The CDR3 has 14 residues.

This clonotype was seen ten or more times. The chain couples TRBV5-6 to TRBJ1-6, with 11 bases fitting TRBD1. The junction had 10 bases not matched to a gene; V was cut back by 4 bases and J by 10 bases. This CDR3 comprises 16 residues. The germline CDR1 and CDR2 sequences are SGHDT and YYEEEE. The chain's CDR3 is CASSTGTGGVASPLHF. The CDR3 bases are TGTGCCAGCAGCACTGGGACAGGGGGTGTCGCATCACCCCTCCACTTT.

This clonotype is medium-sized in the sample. CDR3 sequence: CASSTQEGNHEQYF. The CDR3 DNA reads TGTGCCAGTAGTACACAGGAAGGTAACCACGAGCAGTACTTC. The chain carries TRBV19 and TRBJ2-7; D might be TRBD1 (5 bases). The CDR3 loop spans 14 amino acids. V lost 4 bases and J lost 5, with 15 bases in between. Germline CDR1 is LNHDA and CDR2 is SQIVND (reference sequence).

CDR3 nucleotide sequence: TGTGCCAGTAGCTCGGGACAGGGGGCGCGTTACGAGCAGTACTTC. Encoded protein: CASSSGQGARYEQYF. This sequence joins TRBV19 and TRBJ2-7; the match to TRBD1 covers 12 bases. Trimming at V came to 6 bases and at J to 4 bases, leaving 7 bases not matched to a gene. The CDR3 is made up of 15 amino acids. Per the germline V gene, CDR1 is LNHDA and CDR2 is SQIVND (reference sequence).

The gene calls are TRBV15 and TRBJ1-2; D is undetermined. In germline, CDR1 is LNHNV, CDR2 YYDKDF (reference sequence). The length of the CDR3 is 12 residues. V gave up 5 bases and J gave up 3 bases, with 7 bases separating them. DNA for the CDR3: TGTGCCACCAGCTTTCGATACTATGGCTACACCTTC. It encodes CATSFRYYGYTF.